This entry lists 21 T cell receptor beta chains sequenced from one sample in a study of blood T cell repertoires in COVID-19. The data were produced by immunoSEQ multiplex PCR, yet TCRdb's version contains in-frame clones alone and is incomplete. The sample has approximately 180,000 clones; 85% to 90% are singletons. Sequenced input: peripheral blood. These receptor sequences come from a man aged 35 to 55 with active or convalescent COVID-19.

The gene calls are TRBV28 and TRBJ2-2; no definite D call. The CDR3 loop spans 13 amino acids. The V gene lost 1 base and the J gene lost 6 bases, with 6 bases spanning the gap. Germline assignment: CDR1 MDHEN and CDR2 SYDVKM. CDR3 nucleotides: TGTGCCAGCAGTTTATCGGTCCCCGGGGAGCTGTTTTTT. It encodes CASSLSVPGELFF.

The V gene is TRBV29-1, the J gene TRBJ2-7, with a possible D match to TRBD1 (5 bases). V shed 0 bases and J shed 5 bases, with 17 bases lying between them. The CDR3 is 15 residues long. Germline lookup yields CDR1 SQVTM and CDR2 ANQGSEA. The CDR3 loop reads CSVEDRRRGIHEQYF. Here the CDR3 DNA reads TGCAGCGTTGAAGATCGGAGAAGGGGCATCCACGAGCAGTACTTC.

This chain joins TRBV11-3 and TRBJ1-1; 7 positions match TRBD1. CDR1 SGHNT and CDR2 YENEEA come from the germline V gene. The CDR3 has 15 residues. With V trimmed by 5 bases and J by 1 base, 7 bases remained unmatched. CDR3 in DNA: TGTGCCAGCAGCCCCCGGGACAGAAAGAACACTGAAGCTTTCTTT. This codes for CASSPRDRKNTEAFF.

The J gene is TRBJ1-1, the V gene TRBV28; 8 bases map to TRBD1. Germline CDR1 MDHEN, CDR2 SYDVKM. The CDR3 is made up of 16 amino acids. V lost 6 bases and J lost 4; bases outside the gene matches: 13. The CDR3 here is CASSPGTGWRGTEAFF. CDR3 in DNA: TGTGCCAGCAGCCCTGGGACAGGTTGGAGGGGCACTGAAGCTTTCTTT.

The genes are TRBV6-5 and TRBJ1-4, with 9 bases aligning to TRBD1. The V gene's germline CDR1 is MNHEY and CDR2 SVGAGI. CDR3 size: 13 residues. J gave up 8 bases and V 10 bases, and 8 bases lay outside the gene matches. CDR3 in amino acids: CATNRGLREKLFF. For the CDR3, the DNA is TGTGCCACCAACAGGGGGCTTCGCGAAAAACTGTTTTTT.

This chain links TRBV7-8 with TRBJ1-5; 9 nucleotides agree with TRBD1. Germline CDR1 is SGHVS and CDR2 is FQNEAQ. This CDR3 region has 14 residues. The V segment lost 5 bases and the J segment 6 bases; nucleotides outside the gene matches: 5. The CDR3 sequence: CASSLGQGAQPQHF. CDR3 nucleotides: TGTGCCAGCAGCCTGGGACAGGGCGCTCAGCCCCAGCATTTT.

The chain couples TRBV6-1 to TRBJ1-2, with 8 bases lining up with TRBD1. Losses at the gene ends were 7 bases for V and 4 bases for J; bases not matched to a gene: 14. The germline gives CDR1 MNHNS, CDR2 SASEGT. The CDR3 length is 16 residues. This CDR3 reads CASTDTNRQGSYGYTF. The CDR3 nucleotides read TGTGCCAGCACTGACACAAACCGACAGGGGAGCTATGGCTACACCTTC.

This chain links TRBV12-5 with TRBJ2-1; 8 bases are shared with TRBD2. V dropped 1 base and J dropped 9; count of bases not matched to a gene: 5. Germline V gene data show CDR1 as LGHNT and CDR2 as FRNRAP. CDR3 length: 14 amino acids. The CDR3 protein is CASGLGRSGSEQFF. Here the CDR3 DNA reads TGTGCTAGTGGTTTGGGCCGCAGCGGGAGTGAGCAGTTCTTC.

V and J are TRBV5-5 and TRBJ1-6, with 10 bases lining up with TRBD1. V was clipped by 4 bases and J by 10 bases; unmatched bases: 5. The CDR3 runs to 14 residues. CDR1 SGHKS and CDR2 YYEKEE come from the germline V gene (reference sequence). The CDR3 sequence is CASSPRDRGSPLHF. In DNA, the CDR3 is TGTGCCAGCAGCCCCCGGGACAGGGGATCACCCCTCCACTTT. Full variable domain (remainder filled in from reference TRBV5-5 and TRBJ1-6): DAGVTQSPTHLIKTRGQQVTLRCSPISGHKSVSWYQQVLGQGPQFIFQYYEKEERGRGNFPDRFSARQFPNYSSELNVNALLLGDSALYLCASSPRDRGSPLHFGNGTRLTVT.

This sequence joins TRBV21-1 and TRBJ2-2; the D call of TRBD1 is as the table states it, not checked on the DNA. TRBV21-1 is a pseudogene locus. The CDR3 totals 14 residues. The DNA of the CDR3 is TGTGCCAGCAGCGTAAAGCAGGCGCCCGGGGAGCTGTTTTTT. It codes for CASSVKQAPGELFF.

The CDR3 here is CATSRDLGSVSSYNSPLHF. For the CDR3, the DNA is TGTGCCACCAGCAGAGATCTAGGTTCCGTAAGCTCCTATAATTCACCCCTCCACTTT. This chain connects TRBV15 to TRBJ1-6; D is uncertain. The germline gives CDR1 LNHNV, CDR2 YYDKDF (reference sequence). Deletions cut 0 bases from V and 0 bases from J, with 15 bases between. This CDR3 has 19 residues.

This clone appeared a single time. The V and J genes are TRBV6-5 and TRBJ1-2; tentative D call: TRBD1 (6 bases). CDR1 and CDR2 from the germline V gene are MNHEY and SVGAGI. The CDR3 is made up of 14 amino acids. The germline V and J ends were trimmed by 1 base and 3 bases, with 9 bases remaining between them. Written as DNA, the CDR3 is TGTGCCAGCAGTTACTTAGGGGGTTACTATGGCTACACCTTC. Protein product: CASSYLGGYYGYTF.

V gene TRBV6-1 combines with J gene TRBJ2-2; 7 nucleotides line up with TRBD2. This CDR3 contains 15 residues. The ends lost 6 bases at V and 1 base at J; junction bases unmatched: 5. Germline-derived CDR1 and CDR2 are MNHNS and SASEGT. This chain's CDR3 is CASSLLAMNTGELFF. As DNA, the CDR3 is TGTGCCAGCAGCCTACTAGCGATGAACACCGGGGAGCTGTTTTTT.

The rearrangement joins TRBV27 to TRBJ2-7, with unresolved D. The CDR3 totals 13 residues. Germline V gene sequence: CDR1 MNHEY, CDR2 SMNVEV (reference sequence). V lost 2 bases and J 5 bases, leaving 10 bases between the germline ends. The DNA for the CDR3 is TGTGCCAGCAGTTTACGACAAGTCAACGAGCAGTACTTC. Its translation: CASSLRQVNEQYF.

As regards this clone: Within the sample, other DNA sequences also encode this same CDR3. The chain is built from TRBV12-3 or TRBV12-4 and TRBJ1-2; no clear D. The CDR3 sequence is 13 residues long. V lost 3 bases, J lost 2 bases, and 7 bases lay in between. The CDR3 is CASSLTVNYGYTF. In DNA, the CDR3 is TGTGCCAGCAGTTTGACTGTGAACTATGGCTACACCTTC.

The CDR3 loop is CASSQFGPPYEQYF. The CDR3 DNA is TGTGCCAGCAGTCAATTCGGTCCACCCTACGAGCAGTACTTC. The chain is built from TRBV27 and TRBJ2-7; D not certain. Between the trimmed V and J ends, which lost 5 bases and 2 bases, there was a span of 13 bases. CDR1 is MNHEY, CDR2 SMNVEV, per germline (reference sequence). The length of the CDR3 is 14 residues.

This sequence joins TRBV9 and TRBJ2-7; TRBD2 agrees at 10 bases. Trimming at V came to 4 bases and at J to 0 bases, leaving 4 bases not matched to a gene. The CDR3 runs 15 residues. Germline V gives CDR1 SGDLS, CDR2 YYNGEE. CDR3 protein: CASSNGLADSYEQYF. Here the CDR3 DNA reads TGTGCCAGCAGCAACGGACTAGCGGACTCCTACGAGCAGTACTTC. Together with reference TRBV9 and TRBJ2-7, the CDR3 gives the full variable domain: DSGVTQTPKHLITATGQRVTLRCSPRSGDLSVYWYQQSLDQGLQFLIQYYNGEERAKGNILERFSAQQFPDLHSELNLSSLELGDSALYFCASSNGLADSYEQYFGPGTRLTVT.

The rearrangement joins TRBV7-2 to TRBJ1-4; D gene unclear. Trimming removed 4 bases at V and 8 bases at J, with 14 bases between. The CDR3 sequence is 14 residues long. Germline-derived CDR1 and CDR2 are SGHTA and FQGNSA. The CDR3 spells CASSSGGGEEKLFF. Written as DNA, the CDR3 is TGTGCCAGCAGCTCAGGAGGCGGGGAAGAAAAACTGTTTTTT.

This clone appeared a few times. The rearrangement links TRBV7-9 to TRBJ1-1; D uncertain. The CDR3 runs 14 residues. Trimming left V 6 bases short and J 0 bases short, with 11 bases between. Germline V gives CDR1 SEHNR, CDR2 FQNEAQ (reference sequence). The CDR3 bases are TGTGCCAGCAGACGAGGGTTTATGAACACTGAAGCTTTCTTT. The encoded protein is CASRRGFMNTEAFF. Full variable domain (remainder filled in from reference TRBV7-9 and TRBJ1-1): DTGVSQNPRHKITKRGQNVTFRCDPISEHNRLYWYRQTLGQGPEFLTYFQNEAQLEKSRLLSDRFSAERPKGSFSTLEIQRTEQGDSAMYLCASRRGFMNTEAFFGQGTRLTVV.

This chain links TRBV10-3 with TRBJ2-4; 10 bases fit TRBD2. After removal of 4 bases from V and 9 bases from J, the junction contained 9 bases not matched to a gene. The CDR3 loop spans 15 amino acids. Germline loops: CDR1 ENHRY, CDR2 SYGVKD. CDR3 protein: CAISGVAGGQGIQYF. CDR3 nucleotide sequence: TGTGCCATCAGTGGTGTAGCGGGGGGTCAAGGCATTCAGTACTTC.

The chain has TRBV2 and TRBJ2-1, with D possibly matching TRBD2 (6 bases). Trimming cost V 5 bases and J 7 bases, with 12 bases left between them. This CDR3 is built from 13 residues. Germline CDR1 SNHLY, CDR2 FYNNEI. The CDR3 nucleotides are TGTGCCAGCAGTCACTATCGGGGGAATGAGCAGTTCTTC. This codes for CASSHYRGNEQFF.